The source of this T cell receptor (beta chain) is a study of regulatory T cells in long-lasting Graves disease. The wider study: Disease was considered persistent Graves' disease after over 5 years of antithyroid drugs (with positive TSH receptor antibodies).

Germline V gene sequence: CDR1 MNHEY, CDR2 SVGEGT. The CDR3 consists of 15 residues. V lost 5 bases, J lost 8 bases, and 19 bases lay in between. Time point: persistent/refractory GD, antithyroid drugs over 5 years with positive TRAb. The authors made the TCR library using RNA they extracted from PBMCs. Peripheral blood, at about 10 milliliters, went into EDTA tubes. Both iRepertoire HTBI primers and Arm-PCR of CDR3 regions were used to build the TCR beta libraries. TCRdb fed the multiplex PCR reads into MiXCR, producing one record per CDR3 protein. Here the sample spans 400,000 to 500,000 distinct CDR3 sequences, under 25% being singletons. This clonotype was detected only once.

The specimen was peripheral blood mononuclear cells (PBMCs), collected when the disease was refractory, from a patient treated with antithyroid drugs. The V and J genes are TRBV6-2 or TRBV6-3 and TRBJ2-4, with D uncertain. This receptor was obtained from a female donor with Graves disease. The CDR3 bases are TGTGCCAGCAGTGATATCTGGGCTTCCCTGGACATTCAGTACTTC. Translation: CASSDIWASLDIQYF.